The entry that follows covers one T cell receptor (beta chain) sequence. Its target is not known. The CDR3 does not end in the conserved phenylalanine or tryptophan, so this is likely a read error. Because the CDR3's place on the DNA is in doubt, the DNA is left out and the CDR3 is given as listed by TCRdb. The data are from a study of CD8+CD57+ T cells in acquired aplastic anemia. Study-level information: Sorted CD4+ and CD8+ cells gave a mean 3.2 ug DNA, range 0.2 to 27.4 ug.

According to the study, genomic DNA was the template for TCR beta VDJ and CDR3 profiling. MiXCR was run by TCRdb on the reads, yielding one entry per CDR3 protein. Of 270,000 or so distinct CDR3 sequences detected, approximately 79% appear once; the ten largest clones hold about two fifths. Broader study findings: Patients did not significantly differ from controls in CD8+ Simpson's diversity. Comparison of patients with controls identified 25 to 30 shared CD8+ CDR3 sequences.

In patients chosen for sequencing, flow cytometry had shown CD8+CD57+ cell expansion. All participating patients were living with severe acquired aplastic anemia. With termini counted, the CDR3 has 14 amino acids. CDR1 and CDR2 (germline): SNHLY, FYNNEI. The gene calls are TRBV2 and TRBJ1-2; the table's D call, TRBD1, has no DNA check behind it. The TCR sequence derives from a human donor with aplastic anemia. What was sequenced was sorted CD4+, CD8+, or CD8+CD57+ T cells (not recorded which) from PBMCs. This chain's CDR3 is CASSHGGQGNGYTV.